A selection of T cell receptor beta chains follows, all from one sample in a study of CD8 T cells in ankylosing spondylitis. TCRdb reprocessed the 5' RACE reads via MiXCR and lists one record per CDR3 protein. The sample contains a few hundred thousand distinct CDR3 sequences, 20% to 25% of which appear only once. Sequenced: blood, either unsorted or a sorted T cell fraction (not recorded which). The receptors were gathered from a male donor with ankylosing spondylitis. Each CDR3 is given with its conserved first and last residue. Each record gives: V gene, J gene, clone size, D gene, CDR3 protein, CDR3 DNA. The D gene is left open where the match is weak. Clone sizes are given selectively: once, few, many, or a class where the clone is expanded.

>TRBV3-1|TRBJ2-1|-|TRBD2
CASENSGKGVYNEQFF
TGTGCCAGCGAGAATAGCGGGAAAGGGGTGTACAATGAGCAGTTCTTC
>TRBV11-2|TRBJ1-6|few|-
CASSLWQGRNSPLHF
TGTGCCAGCAGCTTATGGCAGGGGAGGAATTCACCCCTCCACTTT
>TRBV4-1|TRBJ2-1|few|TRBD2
CASSPRTPSGRNEQFF
TGCGCCAGCAGCCCCCGGACGCCTAGCGGGAGAAATGAGCAGTTCTTC
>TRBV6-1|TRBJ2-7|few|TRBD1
CASRSPRTGKNYEQYF
TGTGCCAGCAGGTCCCCCCGGACAGGTAAAAACTACGAGCAGTACTTC
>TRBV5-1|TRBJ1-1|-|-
CASSLDEGEAFF
TGCGCCAGCAGCTTGGATGAGGGTGAAGCTTTCTTT
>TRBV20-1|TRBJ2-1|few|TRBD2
CSARDPGLINEQFF
TGCAGTGCTAGAGATCCGGGACTAATCAATGAGCAGTTCTTC
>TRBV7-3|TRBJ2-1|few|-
CASSLKMGTTNNEQFF
TGTGCCAGCAGCTTAAAAATGGGGACGACAAACAATGAGCAGTTCTTC
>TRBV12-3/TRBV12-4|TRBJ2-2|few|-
CASTISGQVNTGELFF
TGTGCCAGCACGATATCGGGACAAGTGAACACCGGGGAGCTGTTTTTT
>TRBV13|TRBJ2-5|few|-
CASSLNGGKAETQYF
TGTGCCAGCAGCTTAAATGGGGGTAAGGCGGAGACCCAGTACTTC
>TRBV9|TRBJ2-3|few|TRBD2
CASSVSGRVADTQYF
TGTGCCAGCAGTGTTAGCGGGAGGGTGGCAGATACGCAGTATTTT
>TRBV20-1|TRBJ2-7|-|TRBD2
CSALPITSGTYEQYF
TGCAGTGCTCTCCCCATCACTAGCGGGACGTACGAGCAGTACTTC
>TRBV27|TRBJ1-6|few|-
CASSLTPGGHPYNSPLHF
TGTGCCAGCAGTCTGACCCCGGGGGGCCACCCCTATAATTCACCCCTCCACTTT
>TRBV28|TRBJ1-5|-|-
CASSSTLRRRYLGTYQPQHF
TGTGCCAGCAGTTCAACCCTCCGTCGACGGTACCTAGGGACTTATCAGCCCCAGCATTTT
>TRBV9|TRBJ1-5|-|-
CASSVGWRDQPQHF
TGTGCCAGCAGCGTAGGATGGCGGGATCAGCCCCAGCATTTT
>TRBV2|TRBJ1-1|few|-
CASSDSNTEAFF
TGTGCCAGCAGTGACAGCAACACTGAAGCTTTCTTT
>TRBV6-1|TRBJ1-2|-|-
CASRGGRGVNYGYTF
TGTGCCAGCCGAGGGGGGCGGGGAGTTAACTATGGCTACACCTTC
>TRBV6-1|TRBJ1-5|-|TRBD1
CASSAGTVYQPQHF
TGTGCCAGCAGTGCGGGGACAGTCTATCAGCCCCAGCATTTT
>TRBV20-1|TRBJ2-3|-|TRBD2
CSAEASGNTDTQYF
TGCAGTGCAGAAGCTAGCGGAAACACAGATACGCAGTATTTT
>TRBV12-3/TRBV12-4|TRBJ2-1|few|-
CASSFRGGPFF
TGTGCCAGCAGTTTTCGGGGCGGGCCGTTCTTC
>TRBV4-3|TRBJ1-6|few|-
CASSQDLRGAGPLHF
TGCGCCAGCAGCCAAGATCTACGAGGGGCCGGGCCCCTCCACTTT
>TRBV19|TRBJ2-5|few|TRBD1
CASSDRVETQYF
TGTGCCAGTAGCGACAGGGTAGAGACCCAGTACTTC
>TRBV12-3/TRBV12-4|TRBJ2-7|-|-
CASSLTGQPYEQYF
TGTGCCAGCAGTTTAACTGGACAACCCTACGAGCAGTACTTC
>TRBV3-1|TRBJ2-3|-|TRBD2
CASSLAGGTTDTQYF
TGTGCCAGCAGCCTTGCGGGAGGCACCACAGATACGCAGTATTTT
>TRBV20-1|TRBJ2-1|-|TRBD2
CSARGPSGSSYNEQFF
TGCAGTGCTAGAGGTCCTAGCGGGAGCTCCTACAATGAGCAGTTCTTC
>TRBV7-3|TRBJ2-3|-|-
CASSLGDGTDTQYF
TGTGCCAGCAGCTTAGGGGACGGCACAGATACGCAGTATTTT
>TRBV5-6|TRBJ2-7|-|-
CASRPTGGVYEQYF
TGTGCCAGCAGGCCCACTGGGGGTGTCTACGAGCAGTACTTC
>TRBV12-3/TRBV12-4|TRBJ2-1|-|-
CASSFGGRGHNEQFF
TGTGCCAGCAGTTTTGGGGGTCGAGGGCACAATGAGCAGTTCTTC
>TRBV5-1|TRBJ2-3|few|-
CASGRLGGADTQYF
TGCGCCAGCGGCCGCCTTGGGGGCGCAGATACGCAGTATTTT
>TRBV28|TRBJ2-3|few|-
CASDQFPSTDTQYF
TGTGCCAGCGACCAGTTTCCGAGCACAGATACGCAGTATTTT
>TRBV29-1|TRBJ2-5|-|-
CSADTRGGETQYF
TGCAGCGCAGACACTAGAGGTGGAGAGACCCAGTACTTC
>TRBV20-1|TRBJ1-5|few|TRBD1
CSARDQGGRQPQHF
TGCAGTGCTAGAGATCAGGGGGGCCGGCAGCCCCAGCATTTT
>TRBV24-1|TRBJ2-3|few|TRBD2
CATGTSAPSTDTQYF
TGTGCCACCGGGACTAGCGCGCCCAGCACAGATACGCAGTATTTT
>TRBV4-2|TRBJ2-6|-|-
CASSQDWSSGANVLTF
TGTGCCAGCAGCCAAGATTGGAGCTCTGGGGCCAACGTCCTGACTTTC
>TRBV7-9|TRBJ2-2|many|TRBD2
CASSPGLAGVGTGELFF
TGTGCCAGCAGCCCCGGACTAGCGGGAGTTGGTACCGGGGAGCTGTTTTTT
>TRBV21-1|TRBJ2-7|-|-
CASRGGARLLSYEQYF
TGTGCCAGCAGGGGGGGTGCCCGGCTTCTCTCCTACGAGCAGTACTTC
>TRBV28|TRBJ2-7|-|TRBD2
CASSLWAPGLAGTYEQYF
TGTGCCAGCAGTTTATGGGCCCCGGGACTAGCGGGGACCTACGAGCAGTACTTC
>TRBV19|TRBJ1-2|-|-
CASSHTGSDYGYTF
TGTGCCAGTAGTCACACAGGGTCCGACTATGGCTACACCTTC
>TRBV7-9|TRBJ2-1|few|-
CASSSTLYEQFF
TGTGCCAGCAGTTCGACGCTTTACGAGCAGTTCTTC
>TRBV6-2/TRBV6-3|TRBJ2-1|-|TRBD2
CASSYVGLAVVGNEQFF
TGTGCCAGCAGTTATGTGGGACTAGCAGTGGTCGGCAATGAGCAGTTCTTC
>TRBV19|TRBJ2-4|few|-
CASSIKPRENIQYF
TGTGCCAGTAGTATCAAGCCCCGGGAAAACATTCAGTACTTC
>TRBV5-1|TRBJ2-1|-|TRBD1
CASSLLRQGDEQFF
TGCGCCAGCAGCCTCCTTAGACAGGGGGATGAGCAGTTCTTC
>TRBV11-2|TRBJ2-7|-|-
CASSFTDLSAEQYF
TGTGCCAGCAGCTTTACGGACCTCTCCGCCGAGCAGTACTTC
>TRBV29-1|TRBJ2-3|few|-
CSVGLTGAGDTQYF
TGCAGCGTTGGTCTTACCGGAGCCGGTGATACGCAGTATTTT
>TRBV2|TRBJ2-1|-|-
CASSVGYYNEQFF
TGTGCCAGCAGTGTGGGGTACTACAATGAGCAGTTCTTC
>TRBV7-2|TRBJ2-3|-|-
CASSLGGAQYF
TGTGCCAGCAGCTTAGGGGGGGCGCAGTATTTT
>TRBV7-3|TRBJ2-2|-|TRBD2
CASSSRGGSTGELFF
TGTGCCAGCAGCTCTCGGGGCGGGAGCACCGGGGAGCTGTTTTTT
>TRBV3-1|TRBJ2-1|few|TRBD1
CASSQRRYGTGTNEQFF
TGTGCCAGCAGCCAGCGAAGATATGGGACAGGGACCAATGAGCAGTTCTTC
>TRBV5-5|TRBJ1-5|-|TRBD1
CASSYNPDRGYQPQHF
TGTGCCAGCAGCTACAACCCGGACAGGGGATATCAGCCCCAGCATTTT
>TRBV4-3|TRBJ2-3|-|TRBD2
CASSQAGLAGYTDTQYF
TGCGCCAGCAGCCAAGCGGGACTAGCGGGCTACACAGATACGCAGTATTTT
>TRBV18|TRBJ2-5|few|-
CASSTLGGYETQYF
TGTGCCAGCTCCACATTGGGGGGATACGAGACCCAGTACTTC
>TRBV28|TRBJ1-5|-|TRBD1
CASRYRGGGNQPQHF
TGTGCCAGCAGGTACAGGGGTGGAGGCAATCAGCCCCAGCATTTT
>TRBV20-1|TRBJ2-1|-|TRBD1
CSAGTAGQARGQFF
TGCAGTGCTGGCACTGCGGGACAGGCCAGGGGCCAGTTCTTC